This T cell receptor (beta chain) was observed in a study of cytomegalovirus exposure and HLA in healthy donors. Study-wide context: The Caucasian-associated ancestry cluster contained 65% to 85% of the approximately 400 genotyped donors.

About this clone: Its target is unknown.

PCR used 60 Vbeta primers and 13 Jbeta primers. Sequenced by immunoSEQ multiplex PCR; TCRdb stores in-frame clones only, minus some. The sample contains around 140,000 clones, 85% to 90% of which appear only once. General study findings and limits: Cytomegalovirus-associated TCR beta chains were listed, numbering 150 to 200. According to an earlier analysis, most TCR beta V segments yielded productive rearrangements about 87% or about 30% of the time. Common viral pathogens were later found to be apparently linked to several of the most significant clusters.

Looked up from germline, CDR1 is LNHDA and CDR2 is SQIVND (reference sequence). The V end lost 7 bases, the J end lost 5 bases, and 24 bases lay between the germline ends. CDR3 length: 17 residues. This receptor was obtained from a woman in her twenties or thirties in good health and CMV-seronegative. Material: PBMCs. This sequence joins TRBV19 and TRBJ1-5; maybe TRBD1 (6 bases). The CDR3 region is CASTLSGHGVRDQPQHF. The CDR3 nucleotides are TGTGCCAGTACCCTATCGGGACATGGGGTCCGGGATCAGCCCCAGCATTTT.